Described below is a single T cell receptor beta chain sequence and its context. Its antigen is unidentified. This entry belongs to a study of T cell responses to AZD1222 COVID-19 vaccine. Study-level information: Second doses at about 4 or about 12 weeks were pooled. The study, taken as a whole, reports: Clonal diversity may have been underestimated, and the donors were mostly white British, with more females than males. The study reported that nearly half of spike-specific TCRs target unmutated variant regions.

The V end lost 2 bases, the J end lost 5 bases, and 10 bases lay between the germline ends. There are 14 residues in the CDR3. The germline V gene encodes CDR1 LGHNA and CDR2 YSLEER. Libraries were prepared by immunoSEQ multiplex PCR; TCRdb keeps only in-frame clonotypes and omits some of them. The sample has tens of thousands of clones; more than 75% are singletons. This TCR was sampled from an adult in good health. J is TRBJ2-1 and V is TRBV4-3; no clear D gene. The sample here was peripheral blood, taken on day 0 of AZD1222 vaccination. The CDR3 reads CASSQQQGNNEQFF. CDR3 sequence (DNA): TGCGCCAGCAGCCAACAACAAGGGAACAATGAGCAGTTCTTC.